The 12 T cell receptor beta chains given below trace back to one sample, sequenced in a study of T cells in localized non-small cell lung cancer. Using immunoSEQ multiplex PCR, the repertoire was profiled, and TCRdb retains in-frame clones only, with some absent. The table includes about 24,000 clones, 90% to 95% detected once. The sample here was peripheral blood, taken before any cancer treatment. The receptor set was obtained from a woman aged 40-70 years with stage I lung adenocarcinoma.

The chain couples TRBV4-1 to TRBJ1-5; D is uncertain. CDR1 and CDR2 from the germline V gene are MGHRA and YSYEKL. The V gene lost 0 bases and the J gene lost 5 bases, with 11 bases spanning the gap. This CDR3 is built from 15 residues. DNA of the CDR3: TGCGCCAGCAGCCAAGAATCCGGACCCCATCAGCCCCAGCATTTT. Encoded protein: CASSQESGPHQPQHF.

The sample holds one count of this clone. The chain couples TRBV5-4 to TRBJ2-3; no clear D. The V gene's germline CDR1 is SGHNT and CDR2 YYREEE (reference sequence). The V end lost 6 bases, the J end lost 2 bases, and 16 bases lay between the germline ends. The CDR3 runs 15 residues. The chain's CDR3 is CASNRGGPSTDTQYF. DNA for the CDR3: TGTGCCAGCAACAGAGGTGGGCCTTCCACAGATACGCAGTATTTT. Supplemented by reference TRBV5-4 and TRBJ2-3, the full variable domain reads ETGVTQSPTHLIKTRGQQVTLRCSSQSGHNTVSWYQQALGQGPQFIFQYYREEENGRGNFPPRFSGLQFPNYSSELNVNALELDDSALYLCASNRGGPSTDTQYFGPGTRLTVL.

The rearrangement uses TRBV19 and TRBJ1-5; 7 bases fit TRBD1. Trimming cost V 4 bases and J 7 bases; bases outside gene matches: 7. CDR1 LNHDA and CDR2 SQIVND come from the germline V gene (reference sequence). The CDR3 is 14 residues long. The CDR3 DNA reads TGTGCCAGTAGTAACAGGGGTGGGTGGCAGCCCCAGCATTTT. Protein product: CASSNRGGWQPQHF.

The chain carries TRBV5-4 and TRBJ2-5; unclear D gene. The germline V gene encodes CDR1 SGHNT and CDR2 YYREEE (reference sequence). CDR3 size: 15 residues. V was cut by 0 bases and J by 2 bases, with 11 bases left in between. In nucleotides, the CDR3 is TGTGCCAGCAGCTTGGGGGCGGCCTGGCAAGAGACCCAGTACTTC. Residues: CASSLGAAWQETQYF.

CDR3 nucleotides: TGTGCCAGCAGCGATCGACAGGCGAGACGGGAGACCCAGTACTTC. As protein: CASSDRQARRETQYF. The V call is TRBV7-2, the J call TRBJ2-5, with a tentative D call TRBD1 (6 bases). V was pared by 5 bases and J by 5 bases, with 18 bases between. The CDR3 is made up of 15 amino acids. Germline CDR1 and CDR2: SGHTA and FQGNSA.

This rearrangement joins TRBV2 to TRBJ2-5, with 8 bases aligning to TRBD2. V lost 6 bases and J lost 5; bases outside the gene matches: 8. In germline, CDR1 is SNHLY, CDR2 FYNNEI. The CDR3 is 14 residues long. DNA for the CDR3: TGTGCCAGCAGGGGACTAGTTGCGGGGGAGACCCAGTACTTC. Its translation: CASRGLVAGETQYF.

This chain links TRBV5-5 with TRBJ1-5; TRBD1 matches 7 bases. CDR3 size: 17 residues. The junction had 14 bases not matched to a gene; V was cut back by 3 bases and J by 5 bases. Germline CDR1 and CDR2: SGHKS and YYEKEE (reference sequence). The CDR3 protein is CASSYTTGDDAYQPQHF. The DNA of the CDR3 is TGTGCCAGCAGCTATACTACAGGGGACGATGCTTATCAGCCCCAGCATTTT.

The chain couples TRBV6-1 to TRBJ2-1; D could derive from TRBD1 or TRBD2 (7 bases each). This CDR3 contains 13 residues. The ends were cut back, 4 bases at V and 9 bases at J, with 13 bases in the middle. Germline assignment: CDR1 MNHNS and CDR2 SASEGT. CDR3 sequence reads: CASSGIRGGEQFF. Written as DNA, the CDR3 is TGTGCCAGCAGTGGTATCAGGGGGGGTGAGCAGTTCTTC.

The CDR3 is CASSTKDNQPQHF. The CDR3 bases are TGTGCCAGCAGCACCAAGGACAATCAGCCCCAGCATTTT. J is TRBJ1-5 and V is TRBV7-2; D unresolved. With 5 bases removed from V and 3 bases from J, the gap between germline ends came to 8 bases. The germline V gene encodes CDR1 SGHTA and CDR2 FQGNSA. The CDR3 has 13 amino acids. Full variable domain (outside the CDR3, taken from reference TRBV7-2 and TRBJ1-5): GAGVSQSPSNKVTEKGKDVELRCDPISGHTALYWYRQSLGQGLEFLIYFQGNSAPDKSGLPSDRFSAERTGGSVSTLTIQRTQQEDSAVYLCASSTKDNQPQHFGDGTRLSIL.

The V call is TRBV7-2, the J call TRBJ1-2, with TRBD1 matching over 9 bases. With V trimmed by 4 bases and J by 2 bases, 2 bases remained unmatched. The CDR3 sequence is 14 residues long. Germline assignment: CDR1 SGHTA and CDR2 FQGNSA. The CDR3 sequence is CASSSGTGNYGYTF. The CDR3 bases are TGTGCCAGCAGCTCAGGGACAGGGAACTATGGCTACACCTTC.

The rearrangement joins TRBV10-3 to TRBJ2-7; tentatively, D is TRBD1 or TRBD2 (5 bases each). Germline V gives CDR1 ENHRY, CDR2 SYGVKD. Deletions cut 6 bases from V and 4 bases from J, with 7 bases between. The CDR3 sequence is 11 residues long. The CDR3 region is CAISGAYEQYF. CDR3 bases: TGTGCCATCAGCGGGGCTTACGAGCAGTACTTC.

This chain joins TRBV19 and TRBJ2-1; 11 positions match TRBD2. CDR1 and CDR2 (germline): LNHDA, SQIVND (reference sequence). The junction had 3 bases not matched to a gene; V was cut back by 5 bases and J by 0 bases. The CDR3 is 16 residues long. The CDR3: CASSLTSGSSYNEQFF. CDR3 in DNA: TGTGCCAGTAGTCTAACTAGCGGGAGCTCCTACAATGAGCAGTTCTTC. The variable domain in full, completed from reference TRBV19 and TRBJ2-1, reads DGGITQSPKYLFRKEGQNVTLSCEQNLNHDAMYWYRQDPGQGLRLIYYSQIVNDFQKGDIAEGYSVSREKKESFPLTVTSAQKNPTAFYLCASSLTSGSSYNEQFFGPGTRLTVL.